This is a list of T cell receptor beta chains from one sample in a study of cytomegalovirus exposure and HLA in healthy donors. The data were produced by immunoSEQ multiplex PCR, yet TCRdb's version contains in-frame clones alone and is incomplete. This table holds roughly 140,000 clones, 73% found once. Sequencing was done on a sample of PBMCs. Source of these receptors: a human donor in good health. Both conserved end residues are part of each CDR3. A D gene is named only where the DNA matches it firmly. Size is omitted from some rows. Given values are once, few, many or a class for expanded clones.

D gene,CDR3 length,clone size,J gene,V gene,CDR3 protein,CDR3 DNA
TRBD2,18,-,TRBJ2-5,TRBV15,CATSRKGTSGGLVETQYF,TGTGCCACCAGCAGAAAGGGGACTAGCGGGGGATTGGTGGAGACCCAGTACTTC
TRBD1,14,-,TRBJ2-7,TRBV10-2,CASSSGTGIYEQYF,TGCGCCAGCAGCTCCGGGACAGGGATCTACGAGCAGTACTTC
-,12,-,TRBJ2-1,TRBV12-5,CASGLIPVEQFF,TGTGCTAGTGGTTTGATCCCAGTGGAGCAGTTCTTC
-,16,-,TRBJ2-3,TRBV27,CASSSRTIYREDTQYF,TGTGCCAGCAGTTCGCGGACTATTTATCGGGAGGATACGCAGTATTTT
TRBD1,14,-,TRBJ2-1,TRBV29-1,CSAEGAGSYNEQFF,TGCAGCGCAGAGGGGGCGGGCTCCTACAATGAGCAGTTCTTC
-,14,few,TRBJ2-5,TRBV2,CASREQRAGETQYF,TGTGCCAGCAGAGAACAGAGGGCTGGGGAGACCCAGTACTTC
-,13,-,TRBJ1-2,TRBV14,CASSQESTYGYTF,TGTGCCAGCAGCCAAGAGTCGACTTATGGCTACACCTTC
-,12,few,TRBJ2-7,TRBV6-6,CASRKESYEQYF,TGTGCCAGCAGAAAGGAGAGCTACGAGCAGTACTTC
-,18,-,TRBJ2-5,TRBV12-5,CASGLVLGVGQGRETQYF,TGTGCTAGTGGTTTGGTACTTGGGGTCGGGCAGGGAAGAGAGACCCAGTACTTC
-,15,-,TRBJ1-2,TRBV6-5,CASSYSKGDNYGYTF,TGTGCCAGCAGTTACTCGAAAGGAGATAACTATGGCTACACCTTC
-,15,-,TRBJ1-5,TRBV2,CASRPRTDQSQPQHF,TGTGCCAGCAGGCCACGGACAGATCAAAGTCAGCCCCAGCATTTT
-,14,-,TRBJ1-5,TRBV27,CASSSGTSAQPQHF,TGTGCCAGCAGTTCCGGGACATCCGCTCAGCCCCAGCATTTT
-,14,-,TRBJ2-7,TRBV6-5,CASSYGERPYEQYF,TGTGCCAGCAGTTACGGAGAGAGACCCTACGAGCAGTACTTC
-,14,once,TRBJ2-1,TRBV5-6,CASSPGASYNEQFF,TGTGCCAGCAGCCCAGGGGCCTCCTACAATGAGCAGTTCTTC
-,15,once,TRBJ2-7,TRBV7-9,CASSNRTTFEDEQYF,TGTGCCAGCAGCAACCGGACAACTTTTGAGGACGAGCAGTACTTC
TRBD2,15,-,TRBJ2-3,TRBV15,CATSFSGSYSDTQYF,TGTGCCACCAGCTTTAGCGGGAGTTATTCAGATACGCAGTATTTT
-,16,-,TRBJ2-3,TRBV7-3,CASSLSGYLRGDTQYF,TGTGCCAGCAGCTTATCGGGCTACCTTCGGGGAGATACGCAGTATTTT
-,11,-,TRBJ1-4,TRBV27,CASRGDEKLFF,TGTGCCAGCAGAGGGGATGAAAAACTGTTTTTT
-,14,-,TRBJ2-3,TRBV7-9,CASNYDGNTDTQYF,TGTGCCAGCAACTACGACGGGAACACAGATACGCAGTATTTT
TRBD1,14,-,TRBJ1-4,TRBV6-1,CASSVQGVGEKLFF,TGTGCCAGCAGTGTACAGGGGGTGGGTGAAAAACTGTTTTTT
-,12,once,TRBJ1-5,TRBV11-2,CASSFTGQPQHF,TGTGCCAGCAGCTTTACAGGTCAGCCCCAGCATTTT
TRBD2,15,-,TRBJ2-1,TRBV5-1,CASRKLAGGGDEQFF,TGCGCCAGCAGGAAACTAGCGGGAGGGGGCGATGAGCAGTTCTTC
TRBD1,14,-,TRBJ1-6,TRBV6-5,CASSPGGKSSPLHF,TGTGCCAGCAGTCCAGGGGGAAAAAGTTCACCCCTCCACTTT
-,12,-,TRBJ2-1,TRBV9,CASSVPTGQQFF,TGTGCCAGCAGCGTCCCCACAGGGCAGCAGTTCTTC
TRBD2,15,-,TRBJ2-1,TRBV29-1,CSVEWGGFAYNEQFF,TGCAGCGTTGAGTGGGGAGGGTTTGCCTACAATGAGCAGTTCTTC
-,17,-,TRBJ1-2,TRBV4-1,CASSHPEGEEMRYGYTF,TGCGCCAGCAGCCATCCCGAAGGCGAGGAAATGAGGTATGGCTACACCTTC
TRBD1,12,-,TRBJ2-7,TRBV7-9,CASSLGDREQYF,TGTGCCAGCAGCTTAGGGGACAGGGAGCAGTACTTC
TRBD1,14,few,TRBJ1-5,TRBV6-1,CASSGTGGHQPQHF,TGTGCCAGCTCCGGGACAGGGGGTCATCAGCCCCAGCATTTT
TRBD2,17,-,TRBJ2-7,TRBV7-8,CASSRVPGLAGAGEQYF,TGTGCCAGCAGCCGAGTCCCGGGACTAGCGGGAGCTGGCGAGCAGTACTTC
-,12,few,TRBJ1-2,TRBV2,CASRTGFYGYTF,TGTGCCAGCAGAACAGGGTTCTATGGCTACACCTTC
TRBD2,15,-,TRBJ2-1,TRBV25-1,CASSEWSSGGAEQFF,TGTGCCAGCAGTGAATGGAGTAGCGGGGGGGCGGAGCAGTTCTTC
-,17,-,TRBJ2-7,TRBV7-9,CASSSQDPTAGSYEQYF,TGTGCCAGCAGTTCCCAGGACCCGACAGCCGGCTCCTACGAGCAGTACTTC
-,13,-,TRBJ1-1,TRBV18,CASSPLRDTEAFF,TGTGCCAGCTCACCACTGAGAGACACTGAAGCTTTCTTT
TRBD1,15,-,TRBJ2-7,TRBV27,CASKNRDRGRHEQYF,TGTGCCAGCAAAAACCGGGACAGGGGGCGCCACGAGCAGTACTTC
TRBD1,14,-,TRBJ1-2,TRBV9,CASTDRDTNYGYTF,TGTGCCAGCACCGACAGGGATACTAACTATGGCTACACCTTC
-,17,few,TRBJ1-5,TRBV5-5,CASSTAWLGASNQPQHF,TGTGCCAGCAGCACCGCATGGTTGGGGGCGAGCAATCAGCCCCAGCATTTT
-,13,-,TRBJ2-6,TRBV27,CASSFSGANVLTF,TGTGCCAGCAGTTTCTCCGGGGCCAACGTCCTGACTTTC
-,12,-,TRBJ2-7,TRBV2,CASRDSDYEQYF,TGTGCCAGCAGGGACAGCGACTACGAGCAGTACTTC
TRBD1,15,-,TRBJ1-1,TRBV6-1,CASSAGQGTRNEAFF,TGTGCCAGCAGCGCAGGACAGGGGACTCGAAATGAAGCTTTCTTT
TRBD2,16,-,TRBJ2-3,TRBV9,CASSPIAGSSTDTQYF,TGTGCCAGCAGCCCAATAGCGGGATCTAGCACAGATACGCAGTATTTT
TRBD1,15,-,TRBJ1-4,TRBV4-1,CASSPGQGEREKLFF,TGCGCCAGCAGCCCCGGACAGGGGGAACGGGAAAAACTGTTTTTT
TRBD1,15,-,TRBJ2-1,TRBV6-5,CASSPTGYRYNEQFF,TGTGCCAGCAGTCCGACAGGGTATAGGTACAATGAGCAGTTCTTC
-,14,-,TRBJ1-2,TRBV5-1,CASSLGGQFYGYTF,TGCGCCAGCAGCTTGGGTGGACAATTCTATGGCTACACCTTC
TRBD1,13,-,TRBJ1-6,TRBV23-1,CASKGTANSPLHF,TGCGCCAGCAAGGGGACAGCAAATTCACCCCTCCACTTT
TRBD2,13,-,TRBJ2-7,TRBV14,CASSGGESYEQYF,TGTGCCAGCAGCGGGGGGGAGAGCTACGAGCAGTACTTC
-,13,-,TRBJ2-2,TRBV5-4,CASSLSTTGELFF,TGTGCCAGCAGCTTGAGCACCACCGGGGAGCTGTTTTTT
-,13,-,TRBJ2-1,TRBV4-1,CASSQESEVEQFF,TGCGCCAGCAGCCAAGAATCCGAGGTTGAGCAGTTCTTC
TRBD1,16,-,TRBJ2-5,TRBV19,CASRRRQGGYQETQYF,TGTGCCAGTAGGAGAAGACAGGGTGGATACCAAGAGACCCAGTACTTC
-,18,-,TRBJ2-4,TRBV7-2,CASSLRVRQLLYKNIQYF,TGTGCCAGCAGCTTAAGGGTTAGACAGCTTCTCTACAAAAACATTCAGTACTTC
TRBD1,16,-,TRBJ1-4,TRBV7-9,CASSRDRRSTNEKLFF,TGTGCCAGCAGCCGGGACAGGCGATCAACTAATGAAAAACTGTTTTTT
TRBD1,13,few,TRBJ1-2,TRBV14,CASSPGTGHGYTF,TGTGCCAGCAGCCCCGGGACAGGGCATGGCTACACCTTC
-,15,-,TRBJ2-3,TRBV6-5,CASSRDRDFINTQYF,TGTGCCAGCAGCAGAGACCGGGACTTCATAAATACGCAGTATTTT
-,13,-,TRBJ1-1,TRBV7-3,CASSSSGYTEAFF,TGTGCCAGCAGCTCCTCGGGGTACACTGAAGCTTTCTTT
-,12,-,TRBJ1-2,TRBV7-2,CASSLTGYGYTF,TGTGCCAGCAGCTTAACAGGGTATGGCTACACCTTC